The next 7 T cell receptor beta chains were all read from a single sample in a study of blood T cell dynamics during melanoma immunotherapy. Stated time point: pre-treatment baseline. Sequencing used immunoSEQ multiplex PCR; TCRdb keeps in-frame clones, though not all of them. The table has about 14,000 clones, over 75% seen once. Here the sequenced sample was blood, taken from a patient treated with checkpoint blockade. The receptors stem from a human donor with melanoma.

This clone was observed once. The CDR3 sequence is CASRKTGGSEQYV. CDR3 nucleotides: TGTGCCAGCAGGAAGACAGGGGGATCCGAGCAGTACGTC. The J gene is TRBJ2-7, the V gene TRBV6-5; 9 bases line up with TRBD1. Germline values: CDR1 MNHEY, CDR2 SVGAGI. With 6 bases clipped from V and 6 bases from J, the junction kept 6 bases outside the gene matches. The CDR3 sequence is 13 residues long.

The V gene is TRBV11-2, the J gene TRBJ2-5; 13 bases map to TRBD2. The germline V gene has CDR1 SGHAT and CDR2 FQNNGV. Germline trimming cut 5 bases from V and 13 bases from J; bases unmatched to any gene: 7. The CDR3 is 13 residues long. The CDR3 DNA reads TGTGCCAGCAGCGGGGGACTAGCGGGGATTGTGTACTTC. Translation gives CASSGGLAGIVYF.

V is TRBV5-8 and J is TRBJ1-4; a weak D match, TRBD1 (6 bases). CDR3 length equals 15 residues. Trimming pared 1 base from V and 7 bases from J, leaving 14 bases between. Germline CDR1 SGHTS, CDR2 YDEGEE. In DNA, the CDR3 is TGTGCCAGCAGCTTGACAGGGATGAAGGGTGAAAAACTGTTTTTT. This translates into CASSLTGMKGEKLFF.

The chain's CDR3 is CASRRQTNQPQHF. The CDR3 DNA is TGTGCCAGCCGCCGACAGACGAATCAGCCCCAGCATTTT. This chain uses TRBV2 with TRBJ1-5; D possibly corresponds to TRBD1 (5 bases). CDR1 is SNHLY and CDR2 is FYNNEI in the germline V gene. The CDR3 consists of 13 residues. The V and J ends lost 8 bases and 4 bases respectively, with 12 bases between them.

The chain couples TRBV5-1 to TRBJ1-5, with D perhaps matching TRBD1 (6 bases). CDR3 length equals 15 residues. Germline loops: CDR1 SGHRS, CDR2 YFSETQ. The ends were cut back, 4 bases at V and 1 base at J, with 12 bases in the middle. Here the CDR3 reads CASSLDTGSNQPQHF. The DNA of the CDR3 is TGCGCCAGCAGCCTGGACACAGGGAGCAATCAGCCCCAGCATTTT.

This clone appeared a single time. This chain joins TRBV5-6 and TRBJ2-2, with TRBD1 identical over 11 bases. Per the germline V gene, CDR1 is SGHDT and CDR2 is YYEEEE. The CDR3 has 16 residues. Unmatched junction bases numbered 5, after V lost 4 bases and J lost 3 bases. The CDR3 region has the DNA TGTGCCAGCAGCGCGGACAGGGGGCGGTACACCGGGGAGCTGTTTTTT. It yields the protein CASSADRGRYTGELFF. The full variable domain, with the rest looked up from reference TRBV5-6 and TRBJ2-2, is DAGVTQSPTHLIKTRGQQVTLRCSPKSGHDTVSWYQQALGQGPQFIFQYYEEEERQRGNFPDRFSGHQFPNYSSELNVNALLLGDSALYLCASSADRGRYTGELFFGEGSRLTVL.

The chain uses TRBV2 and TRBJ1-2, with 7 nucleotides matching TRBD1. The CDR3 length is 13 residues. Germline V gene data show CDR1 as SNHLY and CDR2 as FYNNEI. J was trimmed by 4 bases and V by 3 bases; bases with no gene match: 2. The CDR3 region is CASSDRGGYGYTF. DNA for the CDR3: TGTGCCAGCAGTGACAGGGGGGGCTATGGCTACACCTTC.